Below, one T cell receptor (beta chain) is given with its context. Original processing notes: The authors estimated nucleated cell counts from reference gene primer amplification. Libraries were prepared by immunoSEQ multiplex PCR; TCRdb keeps only in-frame clonotypes and omits some of them. V and J calls plus clone size are reproduced from that table; the DNA served to infer D and trimming. The table shows about 210,000 clones, with 80% occurring only once. These data come from a study of blood T cell repertoires in COVID-19. Study overall: Nucleic acid was either cDNA or gDNA, and it came from T cells, B-cell-depleted T cells, or PBMCs.

Everyone who took part was roughly 18 to 89 years old, and they came from about 25 US areas. The specimen was PBMCs or T cells enriched from blood (not recorded which). The clonotype was recovered from a man aged 25-40 years with acute COVID-19.

In DNA form, the CDR3 reads TGTGCCAGCAGCTTACGCAGGGGAAACGAGCAGTACTTC. Its protein product is CASSLRRGNEQYF. This chain uses TRBV7-6 with TRBJ2-7; TRBD1 is a possible D gene (6 bases). This CDR3 is 13 amino acids long. Trimming shortened V by 2 bases and J by 5 bases, and 10 bases separated the two germline ends. Germline V gene data show CDR1 as SGHVS and CDR2 as FNYEAQ.